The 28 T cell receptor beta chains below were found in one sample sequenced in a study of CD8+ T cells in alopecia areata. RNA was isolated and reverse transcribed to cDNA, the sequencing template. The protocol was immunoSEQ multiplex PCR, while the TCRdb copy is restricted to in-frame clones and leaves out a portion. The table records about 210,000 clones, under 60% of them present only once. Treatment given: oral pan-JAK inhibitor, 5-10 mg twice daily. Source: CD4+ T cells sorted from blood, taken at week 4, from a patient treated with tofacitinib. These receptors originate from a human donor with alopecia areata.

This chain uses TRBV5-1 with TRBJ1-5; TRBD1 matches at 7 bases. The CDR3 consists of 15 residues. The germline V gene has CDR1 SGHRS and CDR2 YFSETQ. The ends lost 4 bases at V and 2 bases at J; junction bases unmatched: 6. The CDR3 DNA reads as TGCGCCAGCAGCGTAGGGGGCGCTGGCAATCAGCCCCAGCATTTT. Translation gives CASSVGGAGNQPQHF.

The CDR3 loop reads CASSLTRTVTGANVLTF. CDR3 in DNA: TGCGCCAGCAGCTTGACCCGGACAGTTACTGGGGCCAACGTCCTGACTTTC. The rearrangement uses TRBV5-1 and TRBJ2-6, with D perhaps TRBD1 (6 bases). CDR1 and CDR2 (germline): SGHRS, YFSETQ. V lost 1 base and J 2 bases, leaving 13 bases between the germline ends. CDR3 length equals 17 residues. Complete variable domain (other parts from reference TRBV5-1 and TRBJ2-6): KAGVTQTPRYLIKTRGQQVTLSCSPISGHRSVSWYQQTPGQGLQFLFEYFSETQRNKGNFPGRFSGRQFSNSRSEMNVSTLELGDSALYLCASSLTRTVTGANVLTFGAGSRLTVL.

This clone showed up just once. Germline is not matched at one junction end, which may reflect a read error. The CDR3 DNA is TGCCTATCAAGGGGGCGAAACACTGAAGCTTTCTTT. This codes for CLSRGRNTEAFF. The rearrangement joins TRBV5-6 to TRBJ1-1; the match to TRBD1 covers 7 bases. Germline assignment: CDR1 SGHDT and CDR2 YYEEEE. The CDR3 runs 12 residues.

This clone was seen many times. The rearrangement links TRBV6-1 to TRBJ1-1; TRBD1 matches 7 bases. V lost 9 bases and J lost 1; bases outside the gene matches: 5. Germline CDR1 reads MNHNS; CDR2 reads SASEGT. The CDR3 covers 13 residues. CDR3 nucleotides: TGTGCCAGTTATAACAGGGGGAACACTGAAGCTTTCTTT. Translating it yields CASYNRGNTEAFF.

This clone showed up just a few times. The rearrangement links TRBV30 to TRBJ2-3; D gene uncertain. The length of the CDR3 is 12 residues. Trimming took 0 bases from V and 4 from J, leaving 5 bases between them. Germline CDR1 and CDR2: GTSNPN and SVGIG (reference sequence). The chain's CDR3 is CAWSVESDTQYF. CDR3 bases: TGTGCCTGGAGTGTCGAGTCAGATACGCAGTATTTT. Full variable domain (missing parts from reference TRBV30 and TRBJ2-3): SQTIHQWPATLVQPVGSPLSLECTVEGTSNPNLYWYRQAAGRGLQLLFYSVGIGQISSEVPQNLSASRPQDRQFILSSKKLLLSDSGFYLCAWSVESDTQYFGPGTRLTVL.

CDR3 coding DNA: TGCGCCAGCAGCCAAGATCCGGGGTTGGTAATTCAGCCCCAGCATTTT. Its protein is CASSQDPGLVIQPQHF. The rearrangement links TRBV4-1 to TRBJ1-5; D call uncertain. V was shortened by 0 bases and J by 6 bases, with 15 bases between the two germline ends. Per germline, CDR1 MGHRA and CDR2 YSYEKL. CDR3 length: 16 amino acids.

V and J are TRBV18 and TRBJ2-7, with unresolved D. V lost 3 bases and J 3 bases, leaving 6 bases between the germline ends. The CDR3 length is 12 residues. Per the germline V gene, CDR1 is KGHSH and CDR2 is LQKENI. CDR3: CASSPQIYEQYF. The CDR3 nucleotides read TGTGCCAGCTCACCCCAAATCTACGAGCAGTACTTC.

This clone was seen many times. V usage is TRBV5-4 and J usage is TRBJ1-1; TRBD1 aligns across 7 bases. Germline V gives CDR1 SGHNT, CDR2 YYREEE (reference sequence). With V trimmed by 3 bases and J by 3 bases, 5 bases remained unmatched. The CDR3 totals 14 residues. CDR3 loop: CASSYPGGDTEAFF. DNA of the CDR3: TGTGCCAGCAGCTACCCAGGGGGGGACACTGAAGCTTTCTTT.

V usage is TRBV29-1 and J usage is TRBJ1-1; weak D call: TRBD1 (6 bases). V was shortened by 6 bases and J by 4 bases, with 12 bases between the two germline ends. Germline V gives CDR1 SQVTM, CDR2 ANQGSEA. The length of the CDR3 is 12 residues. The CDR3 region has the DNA TGCAGCGTAGACCAGACAGGCACTGAAGCTTTCTTT. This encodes CSVDQTGTEAFF.

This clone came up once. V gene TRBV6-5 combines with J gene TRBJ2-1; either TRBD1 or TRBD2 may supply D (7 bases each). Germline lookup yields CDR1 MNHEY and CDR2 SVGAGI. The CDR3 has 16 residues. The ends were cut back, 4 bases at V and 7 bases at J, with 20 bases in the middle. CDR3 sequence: CASSFWEGASSNEQFF. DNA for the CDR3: TGTGCCAGCAGTTTTTGGGAGGGGGCTAGCTCAAATGAGCAGTTCTTC.

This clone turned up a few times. The CDR3: CSVGPGGNTGELFF. The DNA for the CDR3 is TGCAGCGTTGGGCCCGGGGGGAACACCGGGGAGCTGTTTTTT. The chain recombines TRBV29-1 with TRBJ2-2, with TRBD2 as a possible D gene (6 bases). Germline CDR1 reads SQVTM; CDR2 reads ANQGSEA. V was shortened by 4 bases and J by 1 base, with 10 bases between the two germline ends. The CDR3 has 14 amino acids.

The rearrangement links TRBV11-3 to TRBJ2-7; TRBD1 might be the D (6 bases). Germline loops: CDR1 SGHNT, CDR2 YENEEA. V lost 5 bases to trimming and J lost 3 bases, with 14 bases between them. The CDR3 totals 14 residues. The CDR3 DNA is TGTGCCAGCAGCCCCGCAGGGGCCGACTACGAGCAGTACTTC. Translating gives CASSPAGADYEQYF.

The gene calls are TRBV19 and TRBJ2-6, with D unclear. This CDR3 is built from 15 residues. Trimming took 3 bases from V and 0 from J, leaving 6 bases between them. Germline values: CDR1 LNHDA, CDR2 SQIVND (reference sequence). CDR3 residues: CASSIDLSGANVLTF. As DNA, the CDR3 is TGTGCCAGTAGTATTGACCTCTCTGGGGCCAACGTCCTGACTTTC.

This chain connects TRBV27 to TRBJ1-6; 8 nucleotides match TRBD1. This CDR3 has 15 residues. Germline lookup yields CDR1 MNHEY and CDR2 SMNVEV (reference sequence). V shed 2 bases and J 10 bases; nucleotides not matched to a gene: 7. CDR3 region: CASSLRVTGESPLHF. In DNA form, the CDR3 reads TGTGCCAGCAGTTTACGCGTGACAGGGGAATCACCCCTCCACTTT.

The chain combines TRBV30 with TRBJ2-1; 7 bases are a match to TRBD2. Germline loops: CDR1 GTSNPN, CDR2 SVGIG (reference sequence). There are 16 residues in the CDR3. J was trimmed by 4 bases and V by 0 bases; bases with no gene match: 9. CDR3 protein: CAWSVPRGGGYNEQFF. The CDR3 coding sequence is TGTGCCTGGAGTGTGCCTAGGGGCGGGGGATACAATGAGCAGTTCTTC.

The CDR3, as DNA: TGTGCCAGCAGGAGCGGACAGGGGGCGAGGAGCTACACCTTC. Translation: CASRSGQGARSYTF. The chain has TRBV6-6 and TRBJ1-2; TRBD1 agrees at 11 bases. Trimming at V came to 6 bases and at J to 9 bases, leaving 9 bases not matched to a gene. CDR1 and CDR2 (germline): MNHNY, SVGAGI (reference sequence). The CDR3 loop spans 14 amino acids.

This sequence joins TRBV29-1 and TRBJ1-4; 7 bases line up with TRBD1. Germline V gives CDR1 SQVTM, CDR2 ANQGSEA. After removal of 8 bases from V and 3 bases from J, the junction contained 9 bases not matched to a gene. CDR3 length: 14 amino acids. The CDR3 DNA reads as TGCAGCTTCCGAGGGAGGGGGCCTAATGAAAAACTGTTTTTT. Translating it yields CSFRGRGPNEKLFF. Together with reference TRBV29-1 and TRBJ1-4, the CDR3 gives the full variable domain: SAVISQKPSRDICQRGTSLTIQCQVDSQVTMMFWYRQQPGQSLTLIATANQGSEATYESGFVIDKFPISRPNLTFSTLTVSNMSPEDSSIYLCSFRGRGPNEKLFFGSGTQLSVL.

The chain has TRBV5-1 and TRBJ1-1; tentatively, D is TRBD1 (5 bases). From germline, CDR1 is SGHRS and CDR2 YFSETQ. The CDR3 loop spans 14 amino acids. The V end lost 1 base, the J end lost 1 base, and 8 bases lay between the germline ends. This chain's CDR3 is CASSLWGTNTEAFF. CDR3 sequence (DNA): TGCGCCAGCAGCTTGTGGGGGACGAACACTGAAGCTTTCTTT.

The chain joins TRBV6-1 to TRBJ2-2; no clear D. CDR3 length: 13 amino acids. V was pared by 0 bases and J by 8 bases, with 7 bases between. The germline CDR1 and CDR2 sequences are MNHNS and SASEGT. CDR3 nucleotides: TGTGCCAGCAGTGAAGCGCTCGGTGGGGAGCTGTTTTTT. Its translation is CASSEALGGELFF.

The DNA of the CDR3 is TGCGCCAGCAGCCAAGGGTTCACCTCAGAGACCCAGTACTTC. Encoded protein: CASSQGFTSETQYF. The chain links TRBV4-3 to TRBJ2-5; D is uncertain. The length of the CDR3 is 14 residues. CDR1 LGHNA and CDR2 YSLEER come from the germline V gene. V lost 1 base and J lost 4, with 10 bases in between.

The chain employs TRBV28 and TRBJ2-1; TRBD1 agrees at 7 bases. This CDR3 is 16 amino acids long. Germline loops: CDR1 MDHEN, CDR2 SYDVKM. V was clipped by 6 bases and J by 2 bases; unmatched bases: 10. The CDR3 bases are TGTGCCAGCAGCGTACCTCACAGGGGAACCTACAATGAGCAGTTCTTC. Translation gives CASSVPHRGTYNEQFF.

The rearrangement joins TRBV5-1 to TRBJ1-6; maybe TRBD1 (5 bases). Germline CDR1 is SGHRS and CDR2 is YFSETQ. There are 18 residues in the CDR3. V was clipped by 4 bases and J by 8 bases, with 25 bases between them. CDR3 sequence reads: CASSARISGSRGDSPLHF. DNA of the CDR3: TGCGCCAGCAGCGCCCGAATCTCGGGGAGTCGAGGGGATTCACCCCTCCACTTT.

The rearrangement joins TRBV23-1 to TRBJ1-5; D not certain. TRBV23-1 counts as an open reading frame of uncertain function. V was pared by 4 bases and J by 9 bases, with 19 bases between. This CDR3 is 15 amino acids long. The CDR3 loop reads CASSLFRDAYRPQHF. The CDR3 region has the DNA TGCGCCAGCAGTCTGTTCCGAGACGCTTATCGGCCCCAGCATTTT.

CDR3 sequence reads: CASSQDSLVGGYEQFF. The CDR3 DNA follows: TGCGCCAGCAGCCAAGATTCTCTGGTAGGAGGTTATGAGCAGTTCTTC. This chain joins TRBV4-3 and TRBJ2-1, with D possibly being TRBD2 (5 bases). The CDR3 is 16 residues long. Trimming removed 0 bases from V and 8 bases from J, with 17 bases in between. Germline-derived CDR1 and CDR2 are LGHNA and YSLEER.

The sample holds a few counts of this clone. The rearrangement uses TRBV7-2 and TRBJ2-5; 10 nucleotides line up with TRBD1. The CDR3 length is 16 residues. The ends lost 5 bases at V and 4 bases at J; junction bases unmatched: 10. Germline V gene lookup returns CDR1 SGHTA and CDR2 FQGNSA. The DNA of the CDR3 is TGTGCCAGCAGCCGTCCCGGGACAGGGGCGGCAGAGACCCAGTACTTC. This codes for CASSRPGTGAAETQYF.

The CDR3 protein is CSARRQYEQYF. The CDR3 nucleotides are TGCAGTGCTAGGAGGCAGTACGAGCAGTACTTC. The rearrangement links TRBV20-1 to TRBJ2-7; D is uncertain. The CDR3 extends over 11 amino acids. Germline V lookup: CDR1 DFQATT, CDR2 SNEGSKA (reference sequence). V lost 3 bases and J lost 4, with 7 bases in between.

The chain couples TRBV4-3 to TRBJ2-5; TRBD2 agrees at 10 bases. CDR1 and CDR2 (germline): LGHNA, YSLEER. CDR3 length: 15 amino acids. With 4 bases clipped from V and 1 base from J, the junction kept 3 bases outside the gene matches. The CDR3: CASSLGLAVQETQYF. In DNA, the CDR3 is TGCGCCAGCAGCCTCGGACTAGCGGTCCAAGAGACCCAGTACTTC.

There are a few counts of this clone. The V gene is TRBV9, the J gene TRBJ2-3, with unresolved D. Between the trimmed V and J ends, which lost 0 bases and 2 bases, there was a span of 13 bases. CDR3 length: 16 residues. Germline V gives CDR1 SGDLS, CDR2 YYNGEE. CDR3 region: CASSVAQGIHTDTQYF. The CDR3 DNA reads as TGTGCCAGCAGCGTAGCTCAAGGAATCCACACAGATACGCAGTATTTT.